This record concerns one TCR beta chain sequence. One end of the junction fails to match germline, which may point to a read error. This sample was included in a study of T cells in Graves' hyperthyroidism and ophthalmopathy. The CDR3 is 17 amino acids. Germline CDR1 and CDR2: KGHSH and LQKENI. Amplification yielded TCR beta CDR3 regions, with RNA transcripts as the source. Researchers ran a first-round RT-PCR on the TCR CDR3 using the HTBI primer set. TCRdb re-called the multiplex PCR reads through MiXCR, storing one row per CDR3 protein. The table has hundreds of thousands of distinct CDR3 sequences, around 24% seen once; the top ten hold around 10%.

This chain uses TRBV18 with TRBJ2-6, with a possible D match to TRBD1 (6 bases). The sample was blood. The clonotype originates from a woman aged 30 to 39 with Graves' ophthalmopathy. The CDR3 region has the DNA TGTGCCAGCTCACTAAGGACAGAATACTCTGGGGCCTACGTCCTGACTTTC. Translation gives CASSLRTEYSGAYVLTF.